This TCR beta chain was captured in a study of cytomegalovirus exposure and HLA in healthy donors. The CDR3 runs 15 residues. Germline loops: CDR1 SGHKS, CDR2 YYEKEE (reference sequence). J gave up 2 bases and V 0 bases, and 4 bases lay outside the gene matches. Broader study findings: A later analysis linked a missense variant in DCLRE1C to the trimming of TCR beta V and J genes.

The PCR used 60 Vbeta and 13 Jbeta primers. This table comes from immunoSEQ multiplex PCR, and its TCRdb copy is limited to in-frame clones, with some not included. The data show about 130,000 clones, almost 85% seen once. Notes on this clone: The antigen is unknown.

The chain is built from TRBV5-5 and TRBJ1-2, with 7 positions matching TRBD1. Sequenced: PBMCs. This TCR derives from a boy aged 2 to 9 in good health and CMV-seronegative. This CDR3 reads CASSLAPGQNYGYTF. The CDR3 DNA follows: TGTGCCAGCAGCTTGGCCCCGGGACAGAACTATGGCTACACCTTC.